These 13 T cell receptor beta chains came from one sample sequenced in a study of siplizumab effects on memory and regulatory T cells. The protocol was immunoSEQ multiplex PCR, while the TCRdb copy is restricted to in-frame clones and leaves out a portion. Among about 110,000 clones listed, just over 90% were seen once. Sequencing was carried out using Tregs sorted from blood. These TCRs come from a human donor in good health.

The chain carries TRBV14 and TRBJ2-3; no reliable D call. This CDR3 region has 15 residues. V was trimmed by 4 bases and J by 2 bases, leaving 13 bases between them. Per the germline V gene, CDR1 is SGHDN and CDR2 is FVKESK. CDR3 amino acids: CASSPRVTYTDTQYF. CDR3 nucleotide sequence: TGTGCCAGCAGCCCCCGGGTAACCTACACAGATACGCAGTATTTT.

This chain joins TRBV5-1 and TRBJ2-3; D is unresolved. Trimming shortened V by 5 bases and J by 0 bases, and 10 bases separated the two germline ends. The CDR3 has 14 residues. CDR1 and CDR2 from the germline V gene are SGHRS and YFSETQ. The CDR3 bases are TGCGCCAGCAGTCGGGCGCAAAGCACAGATACGCAGTATTTT. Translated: CASSRAQSTDTQYF.

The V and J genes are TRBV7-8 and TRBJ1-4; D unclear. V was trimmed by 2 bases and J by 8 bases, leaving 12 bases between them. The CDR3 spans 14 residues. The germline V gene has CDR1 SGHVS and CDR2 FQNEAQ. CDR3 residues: CASSLNRVFEKLFF. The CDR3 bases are TGTGCCAGCAGCTTAAATAGAGTCTTCGAAAAACTGTTTTTT. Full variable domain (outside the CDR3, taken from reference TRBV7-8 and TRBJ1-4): GAGVSQSPRYKVAKRGQDVALRCDPISGHVSLFWYQQALGQGPEFLTYFQNEAQLDKSGLPSDRFFAERPEGSVSTLKIQRTQQEDSAVYLCASSLNRVFEKLFFGSGTQLSVL.

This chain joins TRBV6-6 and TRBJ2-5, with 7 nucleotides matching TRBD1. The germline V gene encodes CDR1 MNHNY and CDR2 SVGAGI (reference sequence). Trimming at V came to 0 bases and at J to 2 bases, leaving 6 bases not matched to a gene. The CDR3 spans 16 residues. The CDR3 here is CASSYSSVRGQETQYF. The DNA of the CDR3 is TGTGCCAGCAGTTACTCGTCGGTCAGGGGGCAAGAGACCCAGTACTTC.

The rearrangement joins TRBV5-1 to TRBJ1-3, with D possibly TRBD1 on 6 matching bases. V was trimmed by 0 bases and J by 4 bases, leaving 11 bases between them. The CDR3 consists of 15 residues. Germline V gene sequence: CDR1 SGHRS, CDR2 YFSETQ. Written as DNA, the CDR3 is TGCGCCAGCAGCTTGGAGCCCGGGGGCGGAAACACCATATATTTT. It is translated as CASSLEPGGGNTIYF.

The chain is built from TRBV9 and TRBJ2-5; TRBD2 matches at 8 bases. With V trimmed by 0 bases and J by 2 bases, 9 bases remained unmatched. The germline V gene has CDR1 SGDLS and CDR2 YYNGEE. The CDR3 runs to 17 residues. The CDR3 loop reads CASSVGPAGELQETQYF. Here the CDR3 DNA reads TGTGCCAGCAGCGTAGGGCCAGCGGGGGAGTTACAAGAGACCCAGTACTTC.

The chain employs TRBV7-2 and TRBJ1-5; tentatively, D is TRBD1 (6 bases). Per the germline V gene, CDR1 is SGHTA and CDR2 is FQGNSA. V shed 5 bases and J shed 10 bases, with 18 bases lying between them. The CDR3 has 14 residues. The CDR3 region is CASSPNPHGGPQHF. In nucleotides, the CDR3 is TGTGCCAGCAGCCCGAACCCCCATGGGGGCCCCCAGCATTTT.

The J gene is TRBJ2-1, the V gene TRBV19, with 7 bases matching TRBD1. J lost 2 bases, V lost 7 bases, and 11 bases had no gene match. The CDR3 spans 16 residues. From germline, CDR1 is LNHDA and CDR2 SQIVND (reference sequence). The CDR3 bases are TGTGCCAGTACCAAATATACAGGGGAACCCTACAATGAGCAGTTCTTC. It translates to CASTKYTGEPYNEQFF.

CDR3: CATTSGHNQNTEAFF. CDR3 sequence (DNA): TGTGCCACCACATCCGGTCATAATCAAAACACTGAAGCTTTCTTT. The genes are TRBV6-1 and TRBJ1-1; unclear D gene. Looked up from germline, CDR1 is MNHNS and CDR2 is SASEGT. The CDR3 length is 15 residues. The V and J ends lost 10 bases and 2 bases respectively, with 20 bases between them.

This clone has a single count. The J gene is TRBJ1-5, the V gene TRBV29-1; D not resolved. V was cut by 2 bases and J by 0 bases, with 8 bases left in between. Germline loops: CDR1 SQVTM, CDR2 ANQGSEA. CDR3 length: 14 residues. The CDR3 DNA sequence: TGCAGCGTTGAATTGGCCGGTAGCAATCAGCCCCAGCATTTT. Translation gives CSVELAGSNQPQHF. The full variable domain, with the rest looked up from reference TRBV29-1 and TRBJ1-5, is SAVISQKPSRDICQRGTSLTIQCQVDSQVTMMFWYRQQPGQSLTLIATANQGSEATYESGFVIDKFPISRPNLTFSTLTVSNMSPEDSSIYLCSVELAGSNQPQHFGDGTRLSIL.

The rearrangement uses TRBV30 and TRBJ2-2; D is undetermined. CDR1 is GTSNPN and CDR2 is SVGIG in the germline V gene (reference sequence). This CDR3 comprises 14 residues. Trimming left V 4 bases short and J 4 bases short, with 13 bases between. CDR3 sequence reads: CAWTFPMVTGELFF. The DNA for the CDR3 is TGTGCCTGGACTTTTCCCATGGTCACCGGGGAGCTGTTTTTT.

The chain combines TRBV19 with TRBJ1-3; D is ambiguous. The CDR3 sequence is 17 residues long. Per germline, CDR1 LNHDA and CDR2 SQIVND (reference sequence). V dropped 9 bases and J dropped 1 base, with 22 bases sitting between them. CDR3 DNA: TGTGCCAGCACCTCCTACGGGATTATCGGGTCTGGAAACACCATATATTTT. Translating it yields CASTSYGIIGSGNTIYF.

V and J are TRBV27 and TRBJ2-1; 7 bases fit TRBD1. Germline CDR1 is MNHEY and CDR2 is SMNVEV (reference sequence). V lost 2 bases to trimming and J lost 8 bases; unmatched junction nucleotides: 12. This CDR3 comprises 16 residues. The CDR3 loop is CASSLIAGTVGDEQFF. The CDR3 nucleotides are TGTGCCAGCAGTTTAATCGCCGGGACAGTCGGGGATGAGCAGTTCTTC.